This T cell receptor (beta chain) is drawn from a study of long-term antiretroviral therapy in people with HIV. Study-wide results and caveats: Spans of CDR3 length were tighter for HIV repertoires than for controls. ART adherence, viral resistance and therapy changes went unrecorded.

The study drew at least one pre-ART and at least two post-ART PBMC samples from every donor. Germline V gene sequence: CDR1 SGHTA, CDR2 FQGNSA. V lost 2 bases, J lost 4 bases, and 6 bases lay in between. The CDR3 contains 13 residues. Note on this clone: Its antigen is undetermined.

Version v3.0 of the immunoSEQ assay ran at survey level. Assay used: immunoSEQ multiplex PCR; TCRdb lists only in-frame clones, some missing. The table shows about 28,000 clones, with roughly 88% occurring only once. The receptor comes from a man between 18 and 35 years old with HIV. The material sequenced was unsorted PBMCs, taken 0.8 years before starting antiretroviral therapy. V gene TRBV7-2 combines with J gene TRBJ2-1; D uncertain. CDR3 bases: TGTGCCAGCAGCTTAACCCCTTACAATGAGCAGTTCTTC. It specifies CASSLTPYNEQFF.